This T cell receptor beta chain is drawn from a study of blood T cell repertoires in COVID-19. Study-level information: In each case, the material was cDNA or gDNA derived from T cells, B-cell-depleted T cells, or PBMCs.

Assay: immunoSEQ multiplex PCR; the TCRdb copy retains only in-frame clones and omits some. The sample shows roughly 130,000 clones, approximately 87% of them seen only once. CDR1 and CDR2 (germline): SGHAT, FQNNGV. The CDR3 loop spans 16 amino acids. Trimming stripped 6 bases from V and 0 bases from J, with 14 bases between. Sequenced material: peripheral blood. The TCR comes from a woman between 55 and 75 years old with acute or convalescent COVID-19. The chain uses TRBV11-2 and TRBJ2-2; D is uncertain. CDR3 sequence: CASRSFKRPNTGELFF. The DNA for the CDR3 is TGTGCCAGCAGGTCGTTTAAGCGCCCGAACACCGGGGAGCTGTTTTTT.